Each of the 24 T cell receptor beta chains below was sequenced from the same sample in a study of OX40 agonist ivuxolimab in advanced cancers. Method: immunoSEQ multiplex PCR; TCRdb's copy keeps in-frame clones and lacks some. The sample shows 75,000 to 95,000 clones, more than 70% of them seen only once. Here the sequenced sample was CD4+ or CD8+ T cells sorted from blood, taken in a trial of the OX40 agonist ivuxolimab. The receptor source for this set is an adult with an advanced solid tumor such as melanoma, head and neck, liver or kidney cancer.

The CDR3 nucleotides read TGTGCCAGCAGTGATGGGCCAAATTCACCCCTCCACTTT. Translated, it gives CASSDGPNSPLHF. V and J are TRBV2 and TRBJ1-6; D unclear. The V end lost 3 bases, the J end lost 7 bases, and 7 bases lay between the germline ends. CDR3 length: 13 amino acids. Germline-derived CDR1 and CDR2 are SNHLY and FYNNEI.

V is TRBV5-1 and J is TRBJ2-7; 15 bases are shared with TRBD2. The V gene's germline CDR1 is SGHRS and CDR2 YFSETQ. J gave up 5 bases and V 2 bases, and 14 bases lay outside the gene matches. CDR3 length: 19 amino acids. This CDR3 reads CASSLRTSGGAAHRNEQYF. Written as DNA, the CDR3 is TGCGCCAGCAGCTTAAGGACTAGCGGGGGGGCCGCCCATCGTAACGAGCAGTACTTC.

The J gene is TRBJ2-3, the V gene TRBV29-1; no clear D. Trimming stripped 3 bases from V and 0 bases from J, with 7 bases between. The CDR3 is made up of 13 amino acids. Germline CDR1 reads SQVTM; CDR2 reads ANQGSEA. CDR3: CSVEVSSTDTQYF. The CDR3 DNA sequence: TGCAGCGTTGAGGTTTCTAGCACAGATACGCAGTATTTT.

The rearrangement links TRBV6-1 to TRBJ1-6; D is ambiguous. Germline CDR1 MNHNS, CDR2 SASEGT. Trimming pared 10 bases from V and 5 bases from J, leaving 18 bases between. The CDR3 consists of 15 residues. The CDR3 DNA reads as TGTGCCACCCGCCCCAGGAAAATAAATAATTCACCCCTCCACTTT. Its translation is CATRPRKINNSPLHF.

This chain uses TRBV4-1 with TRBJ2-2; TRBD2 agrees at 7 bases. Germline V gives CDR1 MGHRA, CDR2 YSYEKL. This CDR3 comprises 13 residues. V trimming: 0 bases; J trimming: 13 bases; junction bases outside the gene matches: 5. In nucleotides, the CDR3 is TGCGCCAGCAGCCAAGATGGGGAGGGCGCGCTGTTTTTT. Its protein product is CASSQDGEGALFF.

This rearrangement joins TRBV7-8 to TRBJ2-3; 14 positions agree with TRBD2. CDR3 size: 16 residues. Germline loops: CDR1 SGHVS, CDR2 FQNEAQ. V shed 5 bases and J 10 bases; nucleotides not matched to a gene: 11. CDR3 amino acids: CASSPYGLAGGPAQYF. In DNA form, the CDR3 reads TGTGCCAGCAGCCCCTACGGACTAGCGGGGGGACCGGCGCAGTATTTT. The variable domain in full, with the rest retrieved from reference TRBV7-8 and TRBJ2-3, is GAGVSQSPRYKVAKRGQDVALRCDPISGHVSLFWYQQALGQGPEFLTYFQNEAQLDKSGLPSDRFFAERPEGSVSTLKIQRTQQEDSAVYLCASSPYGLAGGPAQYFGPGTRLTVL.

This clone came up many times. This sequence joins TRBV4-1 and TRBJ1-5; possible D gene TRBD1, 5 bases. CDR3 length: 17 amino acids. The germline V gene has CDR1 MGHRA and CDR2 YSYEKL. V shed 3 bases and J shed 2 bases, with 17 bases lying between them. DNA for the CDR3: TGCGCCAGCAGCCAGCTTGCAGGGCGAGGGGGCAATCAGCCCCAGCATTTT. Its translation: CASSQLAGRGGNQPQHF.

The V and J genes are TRBV5-1 and TRBJ2-1; D is tentatively TRBD1 or TRBD2 (6 bases each). Trimming left V 4 bases short and J 2 bases short, with 13 bases between. CDR3 length equals 15 residues. Germline V gene lookup returns CDR1 SGHRS and CDR2 YFSETQ. The CDR3 DNA reads as TGCGCCAGCAGCAGCACGGGGGCCCCCTACAATGAGCAGTTCTTC. Protein product: CASSSTGAPYNEQFF.

The J gene is TRBJ1-5, the V gene TRBV7-2; D is possibly TRBD1 (6 bases). Trimming left V 5 bases short and J 5 bases short, with 10 bases between. The CDR3 runs to 13 residues. The germline V gene encodes CDR1 SGHTA and CDR2 FQGNSA. The DNA for the CDR3 is TGTGCCAGCAGCGGGCACAGGGATCAGCCCCAGCATTTT. This encodes CASSGHRDQPQHF.

V is TRBV5-5 and J is TRBJ1-2; D is ambiguous. CDR3 length: 13 amino acids. CDR1 and CDR2 (germline): SGHKS, YYEKEE (reference sequence). Trimming took 0 bases from V and 8 from J, leaving 11 bases between them. CDR3 coding DNA: TGTGCCAGCAGCTTGGTACTTGTTCGCGGCTACACCTTC. It translates to CASSLVLVRGYTF.

This chain uses TRBV5-6 with TRBJ1-1; a possible D gene is TRBD1 (6 bases). Germline V CDR1 and CDR2: SGHDT, YYEEEE. Between the trimmed V and J ends, which lost 5 bases and 0 bases, there was a span of 14 bases. The CDR3 spans 15 residues. This chain's CDR3 is CASRPVSGVNTEAFF. CDR3 DNA: TGTGCCAGCAGGCCGGTTTCAGGGGTGAACACTGAAGCTTTCTTT.

This chain uses TRBV7-2 with TRBJ2-2; 8 bases line up with TRBD1. The length of the CDR3 is 17 residues. CDR1 SGHTA and CDR2 FQGNSA come from the germline V gene. The J segment lost 1 base and the V segment lost 10 bases, leaving 14 bases of the junction unmatched. CDR3 region: CATRRAGGPLNTGELFF. The CDR3 nucleotides are TGTGCCACCAGAAGGGCAGGGGGCCCCCTGAACACCGGGGAGCTGTTTTTT.

The chain links TRBV9 to TRBJ1-1; D is unclear. The germline gives CDR1 SGDLS, CDR2 YYNGEE. The V gene lost 0 bases and the J gene lost 0 bases, with 15 bases spanning the gap. The CDR3 totals 17 residues. The CDR3 loop is CASSVAPLGVMNTEAFF. As DNA, the CDR3 is TGTGCCAGCAGCGTAGCCCCGCTAGGCGTCATGAACACTGAAGCTTTCTTT.

The chain uses TRBV7-3 and TRBJ2-2; D not certain. In germline, CDR1 is SGHTA, CDR2 FQGTGA. CDR3 size: 14 residues. Trimming stripped 3 bases from V and 2 bases from J, with 7 bases between. The CDR3 region is CASSFDLNTGELFF. CDR3 sequence (DNA): TGTGCCAGCAGCTTCGATTTAAACACCGGGGAGCTGTTTTTT.

This chain connects TRBV7-6 to TRBJ2-5; 10 bases are shared with TRBD1. The CDR3 has 16 amino acids. Germline V gives CDR1 SGHVS, CDR2 FNYEAQ. The V gene end was trimmed by 4 bases and the J gene end by 5 bases; junction bases not matched to a gene: 10. The CDR3 sequence is CASSSSGQGPFETQYF. The CDR3 nucleotides are TGTGCCAGCAGCTCCTCGGGACAGGGGCCCTTTGAGACCCAGTACTTC.

The chain joins TRBV29-1 to TRBJ2-3; D gene unclear. V was shortened by 2 bases and J by 1 base, with 4 bases between the two germline ends. The CDR3 is made up of 12 amino acids. The germline V gene has CDR1 SQVTM and CDR2 ANQGSEA. The chain's CDR3 is CSVEIGTDTQYF. DNA of the CDR3: TGCAGCGTTGAAATAGGCACAGATACGCAGTATTTT.

CDR3 residues: CASSYVREVTNEKLFF. In DNA form, the CDR3 reads TGTGCCAGCAGTTACGTCAGGGAGGTAACTAATGAAAAACTGTTTTTT. The gene calls are TRBV6-6 and TRBJ1-4, with D possibly TRBD1 on 5 matching bases. Germline V gene sequence: CDR1 MNHNY, CDR2 SVGAGI (reference sequence). CDR3 length: 16 residues. Trimming took 2 bases from V and 1 from J, leaving 11 bases between them.

The chain joins TRBV5-5 to TRBJ2-2; D gene uncertain. The CDR3 runs to 13 residues. The germline gives CDR1 SGHKS, CDR2 YYEKEE (reference sequence). Trimming removed 1 base at V and 5 bases at J, with 6 bases between. CDR3 in amino acids: CASSLYWTGELFF. The CDR3 DNA follows: TGTGCCAGCAGCTTGTACTGGACCGGGGAGCTGTTTTTT. Complete variable domain (other parts from reference TRBV5-5 and TRBJ2-2): DAGVTQSPTHLIKTRGQQVTLRCSPISGHKSVSWYQQVLGQGPQFIFQYYEKEERGRGNFPDRFSARQFPNYSSELNVNALLLGDSALYLCASSLYWTGELFFGEGSRLTVL.

V is TRBV10-1 and J is TRBJ2-3; the D call may be TRBD1 or TRBD2 (5 bases each). Deletions cut 0 bases from V and 6 bases from J, with 13 bases between. This CDR3 is built from 15 residues. Germline CDR1 WNHNN, CDR2 SYGVQD (reference sequence). CDR3 loop: CASSESAGTHDTQYF. The CDR3 coding sequence is TGCGCCAGCAGTGAGTCGGCAGGGACCCACGATACGCAGTATTTT.

In this sample, this clone turned up once. The rearrangement uses TRBV6-6 and TRBJ1-2; unclear D gene. Germline assignment: CDR1 MNHNY and CDR2 SVGAGI (reference sequence). V lost 2 bases to trimming and J lost 11 bases, with 12 bases between them. This CDR3 is 12 amino acids long. The CDR3, as DNA: TGTGCCAGCAGTTACCTGTCGGGAGGTTACACCTTC. It translates to CASSYLSGGYTF.

The CDR3 bases are TGCGCCAGCAGCCAGGGAGGTCATGGAACTGAAGCTTTCTTT. Amino acid sequence: CASSQGGHGTEAFF. The genes are TRBV5-1 and TRBJ1-1, with a weak D call TRBD1 (5 bases). V gave up 4 bases and J gave up 5 bases, with 15 bases separating them. CDR1 is SGHRS and CDR2 is YFSETQ in the germline V gene. This CDR3 contains 14 residues.

The chain links TRBV7-9 to TRBJ2-7; 15 nucleotides align to TRBD2. Germline trimming cut 5 bases from V and 4 bases from J; bases unmatched to any gene: 9. Per the germline V gene, CDR1 is SEHNR and CDR2 is FQNEAQ (reference sequence). The CDR3 is 17 residues long. The CDR3 sequence: CASSPWTSGGALYEQYF. In DNA, the CDR3 is TGTGCCAGCAGCCCCTGGACTAGCGGGGGGGCCCTGTACGAGCAGTACTTC.

The V and J genes are TRBV7-2 and TRBJ2-7, with 8 positions matching TRBD1. Looked up from germline, CDR1 is SGHTA and CDR2 is FQGNSA. The CDR3 sequence is 15 residues long. With V trimmed by 5 bases and J by 3 bases, 9 bases remained unmatched. The CDR3 region has the DNA TGTGCCAGCAGCCGAACGGGGACAGGAGGCTACGAGCAGTACTTC. Translated, it gives CASSRTGTGGYEQYF.

This clone was seen more than once but under ten times. The J gene is TRBJ1-6, the V gene TRBV6-6; D gene ambiguous. Trimming left V 6 bases short and J 7 bases short, with 7 bases between. Germline V gene sequence: CDR1 MNHNY, CDR2 SVGAGI (reference sequence). The length of the CDR3 is 12 residues. In nucleotides, the CDR3 is TGTGCCAGCAGCTCGACCAATTCACCCCTCCACTTT. Translation gives CASSSTNSPLHF.